Below, 2 T cell receptor beta chains from the same sample are listed, as sequenced in a study of T cell responses to AZD1222 COVID-19 vaccine. The assay was immunoSEQ multiplex PCR, and TCRdb's table has in-frame clones only and misses some. The sample has around 94,000 clones; 70% to 90% are singletons. Sequenced material: peripheral blood, taken on day 0 of AZD1222 vaccination. These receptors came from an adult in good health.

The gene calls are TRBV7-9 and TRBJ1-6, with D unclear. CDR1 is SEHNR and CDR2 is FQNEAQ in the germline V gene (reference sequence). Trimming removed 3 bases at V and 8 bases at J, with 8 bases between. The CDR3 spans 13 residues. CDR3 amino acids: CASSFGVDSPLHF. The CDR3 bases are TGTGCCAGCAGCTTCGGGGTTGATTCACCCCTCCACTTT.

V gene TRBV28 combines with J gene TRBJ1-1; a possible D gene is TRBD1 (6 bases). V was pared by 6 bases and J by 0 bases, with 14 bases between. The CDR3 extends over 15 amino acids. CDR1 and CDR2 (germline): MDHEN, SYDVKM. This CDR3 reads CASRQTGALNTEAFF. CDR3 nucleotides: TGTGCCAGCAGACAAACGGGGGCGCTGAACACTGAAGCTTTCTTT.